The clone carrying this T cell receptor beta chain was picked up a small number of times. This entry belongs to a study of T-cell reconstitution after alpha-beta-depleted transplantation in children. The CDR3 covers 16 residues. CDR1 and CDR2 from the germline V gene are SGHTA and FQGNSA. V was cut by 3 bases and J by 7 bases, with 21 bases left in between. The TCRbeta library incorporated unique molecular identifiers. Each CDR3 protein gets one entry after TCRdb re-called the PCR reads with MiXCR. The repertoire includes 440,000 or so distinct CDR3 sequences, approximately 11% of them detected once, and roughly 5.5% sits in the top ten.

This TCR was recovered from a human donor who donated a stem cell graft to a child with acute myeloid leukemia. Sequencing was performed on PBMCs from the stem cell graft donor, taken from the stem cell graft. The genes are TRBV7-2 and TRBJ2-5; D perhaps matches TRBD2 (5 bases). The DNA of the CDR3 is TGTGCCAGCAGCTTGAGCGGTCTTTTAGGCCGCGGGACCCAGTACTTC. Its translation is CASSLSGLLGRGTQYF.